The 10 T cell receptor beta chains below were found in one sample sequenced in a study of Ad26.COV2.S vaccination and SARS-CoV-2 variants. Profiling relied on immunoSEQ multiplex PCR, and the TCRdb table lists in-frame clones only, not all of them. The sample includes 150,000 to 200,000 clones, around 88% of them seen just once. The sequencing here drew on peripheral blood, taken after recovery from COVID-19. The receptor set was obtained from a human donor who had recovered from COVID-19.

The rearrangement links TRBV2 to TRBJ1-3; 8 bases map to TRBD1. CDR1 and CDR2 from the germline V gene are SNHLY and FYNNEI. The length of the CDR3 is 16 residues. The V gene end was trimmed by 6 bases and the J gene end by 1 base; junction bases not matched to a gene: 8. The CDR3 DNA is TGTGCCAGCAGAGCAGCACAGGGGGGTTCTGGAAACACCATATATTTT. This translates into CASRAAQGGSGNTIYF.

This chain uses TRBV11-2 with TRBJ2-1, with TRBD2 matching over 11 bases. The CDR3 totals 16 residues. Germline lookup yields CDR1 SGHAT and CDR2 FQNNGV. V lost 5 bases to trimming and J lost 3 bases; unmatched junction nucleotides: 6. CDR3 bases: TGTGCCAGCAGCCGGGGACTAGCGGCTATCTACAATGAGCAGTTCTTC. Amino acids: CASSRGLAAIYNEQFF.

The V call is TRBV5-1, the J call TRBJ2-3; TRBD2 aligns across 9 bases. After removal of 4 bases from V and 2 bases from J, the junction contained 5 bases not matched to a gene. Germline CDR1 reads SGHRS; CDR2 reads YFSETQ. The CDR3 runs to 15 residues. This CDR3 reads CASSATSGSTDTQYF. CDR3 bases: TGCGCCAGCAGCGCGACTAGCGGATCCACAGATACGCAGTATTTT.

This rearrangement joins TRBV3-1 (or the pseudogene TRBV3-2) to TRBJ2-5; TRBD2 might be the D (6 bases). V lost 4 bases, J lost 5 bases, and 29 bases lay in between. The CDR3 has 19 amino acids. The V gene's germline CDR1 is LGHDT and CDR2 YNNKEL (reference sequence). CDR3 coding DNA: TGTGCCAGCAGCCTTCCTAACTTCGGACTAAATCAGGCAGGGGAGACCCAGTACTTC. Amino acid sequence: CASSLPNFGLNQAGETQYF.

The chain employs TRBV5-1 and TRBJ2-2; D gene unclear. The CDR3 runs 14 residues. V lost 0 bases, J lost 6 bases, and 9 bases lay in between. The germline V gene encodes CDR1 SGHRS and CDR2 YFSETQ. The CDR3 region is CASSLEFGSGELFF. CDR3 nucleotides: TGCGCCAGCAGCTTGGAATTTGGATCCGGGGAGCTGTTTTTT.

DNA for the CDR3: TGTGCCAGCAGCCTCCCTGGGAGCGGGAGAGGCAATGAGCAGTTCTTC. Translated: CASSLPGSGRGNEQFF. The chain has TRBV7-3 and TRBJ2-1; 8 nucleotides match TRBD2. Germline V gene data show CDR1 as SGHTA and CDR2 as FQGTGA. CDR3 size: 16 residues. The junction had 12 bases not matched to a gene; V was cut back by 5 bases and J by 6 bases.

This clone turned up a few times. CDR3 in DNA: TGCGCCAGCAGCGTGGGACAGGGTGTGGGACACGAGCAGTACTTC. Translated: CASSVGQGVGHEQYF. This chain joins TRBV5-1 and TRBJ2-7, with TRBD1 matching 9 bases. Trimming took 4 bases from V and 5 from J; bases not matched to a gene: 10. Germline lookup yields CDR1 SGHRS and CDR2 YFSETQ. The CDR3 has 15 residues.

This sequence joins TRBV7-2 and TRBJ1-1; 7 bases agree with TRBD1. CDR1 and CDR2 (germline): SGHTA, FQGNSA. Trimming cost V 4 bases and J 4 bases; bases outside gene matches: 9. This CDR3 is 15 amino acids long. The CDR3 region is CASSSQTGFGTEAFF. In DNA, the CDR3 is TGTGCCAGCAGCTCCCAGACAGGGTTTGGCACTGAAGCTTTCTTT.

CDR3 residues: CASSLTGNEKLFF. The CDR3, as DNA: TGTGCCAGCAGCTTGACGGGAAATGAAAAACTGTTTTTT. The chain joins TRBV5-5 to TRBJ1-4, with D unclear. From germline, CDR1 is SGHKS and CDR2 YYEKEE (reference sequence). V dropped 1 base and J dropped 5 bases, with 6 bases sitting between them. The CDR3 loop spans 13 amino acids.

This clone was found once. This chain uses TRBV3-1 (or the pseudogene TRBV3-2) with TRBJ1-2, with 8 positions matching TRBD1. The CDR3 consists of 14 residues. Germline V gives CDR1 LGHDT, CDR2 YNNKEL (reference sequence). The ends lost 2 bases at V and 8 bases at J; junction bases unmatched: 7. The CDR3 DNA reads as TGTGCCAGCAGCCAATCCGGGACAGGCTCGGGCTACACCTTC. It specifies CASSQSGTGSGYTF.